These 25 T cell receptor beta chains came from one sample sequenced in a study of beta chain features in type 1 diabetes. Study-wide points: There was a moderate but significant shortening of TCRB CDR3s in all four CD4+ subsets of Type 1 diabetes patients.

Their specific antigens are unknown. Investigators reverse transcribed all isolated RNA, so they sequenced expressed TCRB transcripts. Sequencing used immunoSEQ multiplex PCR; TCRdb keeps in-frame clones, though not all of them. The repertoire holds some 290,000 clones, with roughly an eighth as singletons. Sequencing input: naive CD4+ T cells from blood. These receptors all stem from a man aged 25 to 40 with type 1 diabetes.

This clone came up a few times. The chain uses TRBV27 and TRBJ1-1, with D possibly matching TRBD1 (6 bases). This CDR3 spans 12 amino acids. CDR1 and CDR2 (germline): MNHEY, SMNVEV (reference sequence). V was pared by 2 bases and J by 8 bases, with 9 bases between. The CDR3 DNA reads as TGTGCCAGCAGTTTAACCACAGGGGAAGCTTTCTTT. It encodes CASSLTTGEAFF.

The J gene is TRBJ2-3, the V gene TRBV27; 7 positions match TRBD1. V lost 4 bases, J lost 6 bases, and 16 bases stayed unmatched. Per germline, CDR1 MNHEY and CDR2 SMNVEV (reference sequence). This CDR3 is 17 amino acids long. CDR3 sequence (DNA): TGTGCCAGCAGTTCCCCCAAAGAGGGGGCGAGCTATGATACGCAGTATTTT. This encodes CASSSPKEGASYDTQYF.

This clone occurred a few times. This chain uses TRBV25-1 with TRBJ2-5; 8 bases fit TRBD2. The germline V gene encodes CDR1 MGHDK and CDR2 SYGVNS. Trimming at V came to 3 bases and at J to 4 bases, leaving 7 bases not matched to a gene. This CDR3 is 15 amino acids long. Written as DNA, the CDR3 is TGTGCCAGCAGTGAGTCCCCGGGAGGGATAGAGACCCAGTACTTC. Its protein is CASSESPGGIETQYF.

J is TRBJ2-7 and V is TRBV28; 7 nucleotides agree with TRBD1. The CDR3 has 11 residues. Trimming removed 6 bases from V and 4 bases from J; junction bases left unmatched: 0. CDR1 is MDHEN, CDR2 SYDVKM, per germline. CDR3: CASRGQYEQYF. For the CDR3, the DNA is TGTGCCAGCAGGGGACAGTACGAGCAGTACTTC.

This clone showed up just once. The chain couples TRBV18 to TRBJ2-1; TRBD2 matches at 8 bases. V lost 3 bases to trimming and J lost 7 bases; unmatched junction nucleotides: 11. CDR1 is KGHSH and CDR2 is LQKENI in the germline V gene. This CDR3 comprises 16 residues. CDR3 in DNA: TGTGCCAGCTCACCTCCTGGCGGGGGGACGTGGAATGAGCAGTTCTTC. It encodes CASSPPGGGTWNEQFF. Full variable domain (missing parts from reference TRBV18 and TRBJ2-1): NAGVMQNPRHLVRRRGQEARLRCSPMKGHSHVYWYRQLPEEGLKFMVYLQKENIIDESGMPKERFSAEFPKEGPSILRIQQVVRGDSAAYFCASSPPGGGTWNEQFFGPGTRLTVL.

This clone was detected only a few times. The J gene is TRBJ1-2, the V gene TRBV5-1; D is perhaps TRBD1 (6 bases). Germline CDR1 is SGHRS and CDR2 is YFSETQ. The length of the CDR3 is 14 residues. The germline V and J ends were trimmed by 4 bases and 4 bases, with 14 bases remaining between them. CDR3 loop: CASSLPGQVYGYTF. The CDR3 bases are TGCGCCAGCAGCCTACCGGGACAAGTCTATGGCTACACCTTC.

CDR3 residues: CASSLLASARGFSGANVLTF. The CDR3 DNA sequence: TGTGCCAGCAGCTTATTGGCCTCGGCACGGGGGTTCTCTGGGGCCAACGTCCTGACTTTC. This chain joins TRBV7-8 and TRBJ2-6; possible D gene TRBD2, 6 bases. The CDR3 has 20 amino acids. Germline V lookup: CDR1 SGHVS, CDR2 FQNEAQ. Trimming removed 2 bases at V and 0 bases at J, with 20 bases between.

This clone appeared a few times. The chain couples TRBV5-4 to TRBJ1-2; D is unresolved. Germline-derived CDR1 and CDR2 are SGHNT and YYREEE (reference sequence). CDR3 length: 14 amino acids. V dropped 1 base and J dropped 2 bases, with 9 bases sitting between them. CDR3 nucleotides: TGTGCCAGCAGCTTGCCACAGATGAACTATGGCTACACCTTC. Translating gives CASSLPQMNYGYTF.

The chain recombines TRBV6-5 with TRBJ2-3; a weak D match, TRBD2 (5 bases). The V gene lost 6 bases and the J gene lost 4 bases, with 11 bases spanning the gap. Germline V lookup: CDR1 MNHEY, CDR2 SVGAGI. This CDR3 has 13 amino acids. CDR3 sequence: CASRRAGADTQYF. The CDR3 nucleotides read TGTGCCAGCAGGAGGGCCGGGGCAGATACGCAGTATTTT.

The sample holds a few counts of this clone. The chain couples TRBV29-1 to TRBJ2-5; TRBD2 matches 8 bases. TRBJ2-7 explains the end of the DNA better; the J call may be wrong. Germline lookup yields CDR1 SQVTM and CDR2 ANQGSEA. The CDR3 totals 13 residues. CDR3 residues: CSVESGSSYEQYF. The CDR3 DNA is TGCAGCGTTGAGAGCGGGAGCTCCTACGAGCAGTACTTC.

This clone has more than one count but fewer than ten. The chain is built from TRBV6-1 and TRBJ2-5; the D gene is possibly TRBD1 (6 bases). In germline, CDR1 is MNHNS, CDR2 SASEGT. The CDR3 is made up of 13 amino acids. Trimming cost V 3 bases and J 2 bases, with 7 bases left between them. CDR3 nucleotides: TGTGCCAGCAGTGACGGGACACAAGAGACCCAGTACTTC. This gives the protein CASSDGTQETQYF.

The table lists this clone with a few counts. This chain uses TRBV7-2 with TRBJ1-5; D is ambiguous. V was pared by 5 bases and J by 0 bases, with 11 bases between. The germline CDR1 and CDR2 sequences are SGHTA and FQGNSA. This CDR3 contains 15 residues. The CDR3 DNA reads as TGTGCCAGCAGCACTCGACATTCTAGCAATCAGCCCCAGCATTTT. The encoded protein is CASSTRHSSNQPQHF.

This clone showed up just a few times. The chain employs TRBV5-4 and TRBJ1-2; 7 bases are a match to TRBD1. Per the germline V gene, CDR1 is SGHNT and CDR2 is YYREEE (reference sequence). The CDR3 contains 12 residues. V dropped 8 bases and J dropped 7; count of bases not matched to a gene: 8. CDR3 in amino acids: CASGDRAGGYTF. Here the CDR3 DNA reads TGTGCCAGTGGAGACAGGGCTGGTGGCTACACCTTC.

The chain employs TRBV27 and TRBJ2-5; maybe TRBD2 (6 bases). From germline, CDR1 is MNHEY and CDR2 SMNVEV (reference sequence). Trimming took 0 bases from V and 4 from J, leaving 12 bases between them. The CDR3 spans 15 residues. Here the CDR3 DNA reads TGTGCCAGCAGTTTATCGATAGGGAGGTCAGAGACCCAGTACTTC. This sequence encodes CASSLSIGRSETQYF.

The rearrangement links TRBV6-1 to TRBJ2-2; a weak D match, TRBD2 (6 bases). V lost 4 bases and J lost 0, with 9 bases in between. Germline V gene data show CDR1 as MNHNS and CDR2 as SASEGT. This CDR3 spans 15 amino acids. CDR3: CASSGGTTNTGELFF. The DNA of the CDR3 is TGTGCCAGCAGTGGCGGGACGACGAACACCGGGGAGCTGTTTTTT.

The rearrangement uses TRBV4-3 and TRBJ2-1; TRBD2 matches at 11 bases. Trimming at V came to 1 base and at J to 8 bases, leaving 10 bases not matched to a gene. Germline V lookup: CDR1 LGHNA, CDR2 YSLEER. This CDR3 region has 17 residues. The CDR3 loop reads CASSQAATSGTWDEQFF. The CDR3 DNA reads TGCGCCAGCAGCCAAGCTGCGACTAGCGGGACCTGGGATGAGCAGTTCTTC.

This clone occurred a few times. The V gene is TRBV18, the J gene TRBJ1-2; 8 positions agree with TRBD1. This CDR3 has 14 residues. The V segment lost 5 bases and the J segment 6 bases; nucleotides outside the gene matches: 8. Germline V gene lookup returns CDR1 KGHSH and CDR2 LQKENI. CDR3 protein: CASSFGQGLDGYTF. In DNA, the CDR3 is TGTGCCAGCTCATTCGGACAGGGCTTGGATGGCTACACCTTC.

The rearrangement joins TRBV13 to TRBJ2-3, with D unresolved. Trimming pared 2 bases from V and 0 bases from J, leaving 6 bases between. The CDR3 length is 14 residues. In germline, CDR1 is PRHDT, CDR2 FYEKMQ (reference sequence). CDR3 sequence: CASSLRRSTDTQYF. CDR3 nucleotides: TGTGCCAGCAGCTTACGGCGGAGCACAGATACGCAGTATTTT. The whole variable domain, remainder taken from reference TRBV13 and TRBJ2-3, is AAGVIQSPRHLIKEKRETATLKCYPIPRHDTVYWYQQGPGQDPQFLISFYEKMQSDKGSIPDRFSAQQFSDYHSELNMSSLELGDSALYFCASSLRRSTDTQYFGPGTRLTVL.

This clone has only a few counts. The chain combines TRBV7-9 with TRBJ2-3, with 7 bases that match TRBD2. The CDR3 is 16 residues long. V was clipped by 1 base and J by 0 bases; unmatched bases: 4. CDR1 and CDR2 (germline): SEHNR, FQNEAQ (reference sequence). CDR3 residues: CASSLGGGTSTDTQYF. CDR3 sequence (DNA): TGTGCCAGCAGCTTAGGCGGGGGTACTAGCACAGATACGCAGTATTTT.

The chain couples TRBV18 to TRBJ1-4; 8 nucleotides line up with TRBD1. CDR1 and CDR2 (germline): KGHSH, LQKENI. V was clipped by 8 bases and J by 7 bases; unmatched bases: 6. This CDR3 is 13 amino acids long. The CDR3 DNA reads as TGTGCCAGCCGACAGGGGTCAAGTGAAAAACTGTTTTTT. Its protein product is CASRQGSSEKLFF.

This chain joins TRBV9 and TRBJ1-2; 7 nucleotides line up with TRBD1. The CDR3 length is 13 residues. CDR1 and CDR2 from the germline V gene are SGDLS and YYNGEE. Trimming removed 9 bases from V and 7 bases from J; junction bases left unmatched: 12. The CDR3 loop is CATTGDSHSGYTF. DNA of the CDR3: TGTGCCACAACAGGGGACTCCCACTCTGGCTACACCTTC.

This clone was observed a few times. The chain is built from TRBV28 and TRBJ1-3, with TRBD1 identical over 12 bases. Germline V CDR1 and CDR2: MDHEN, SYDVKM. The CDR3 spans 17 residues. The V gene end was trimmed by 4 bases and the J gene end by 0 bases; junction bases not matched to a gene: 4. The CDR3 loop is CASSSGQGASSGNTIYF. The CDR3 DNA reads as TGTGCCAGCAGTTCGGGACAGGGGGCTTCCTCTGGAAACACCATATATTTT.

The rearrangement uses TRBV30 and TRBJ1-2; perhaps TRBD1 as D (6 bases). Germline CDR1 is GTSNPN and CDR2 is SVGIG (reference sequence). This CDR3 comprises 13 residues. V lost 3 bases to trimming and J lost 5 bases, with 13 bases between them. In DNA, the CDR3 is TGTGCCTGGAGGATGACAGGCGTTTATGGCTACACCTTC. It is translated as CAWRMTGVYGYTF.

This sequence joins TRBV5-6 and TRBJ2-1; 12 nucleotides agree with TRBD2. The junction had 6 bases not matched to a gene; V was cut back by 0 bases and J by 8 bases. Per the germline V gene, CDR1 is SGHDT and CDR2 is YYEEEE. The CDR3 extends over 16 amino acids. CDR3 nucleotide sequence: TGTGCCAGCAGCTTGGTGCGACTAGCGGGAGTACATGAGCAGTTCTTC. Translation gives CASSLVRLAGVHEQFF.

V is TRBV7-2 and J is TRBJ2-1, with TRBD2 matching 12 bases. From germline, CDR1 is SGHTA and CDR2 FQGNSA. Trimming removed 2 bases from V and 7 bases from J; junction bases left unmatched: 3. The CDR3 loop spans 15 amino acids. CDR3 nucleotide sequence: TGTGCCAGCAGCTTAACTAGCGGGAGGCTTAATGAGCAGTTCTTC. Translating gives CASSLTSGRLNEQFF.